This TCR beta chain was found in a study of T-cell memory formation after mild COVID-19. Turning to the study itself: In these data, TCR clusters were largely donor specific.

Study-wide findings and caveats: Mostly located in CM and EM were contracting CD4+ clones, with contracting CD8+ clones located in EMRA.

Employing constant-segment primers, 5'RACE generated TCR alpha and TCR beta cDNA libraries bearing sample barcodes and UMIs. TCRdb itself ran the 5' RACE reads through MiXCR, one entry per CDR3 protein. The table records approximately 250,000 distinct CDR3 sequences, approximately 16% of them present only once. This clonotype has ten or more counts. Antigen: not known. CDR1 is SGHVS, CDR2 FQNEAQ, per germline. V was pared by 3 bases and J by 8 bases, with 7 bases between. The CDR3 length is 11 residues. The chain links TRBV7-8 to TRBJ1-2; D unresolved. The receptor was isolated from a man aged 18 to 29 who had mild COVID-19 (a few samples of this study predate the infection). Cell type and time point are not known. Sequencing was carried out using PBMCs or a T cell subset sorted from them (not recorded which). CDR3 residues: CASSFGSGYTF. CDR3 in DNA: TGTGCCAGCAGCTTTGGGTCAGGCTACACCTTC.